The 22 T cell receptor beta chains below come from one sample, sequenced in a study of blood T cell repertoires in COVID-19. Assay used: immunoSEQ multiplex PCR; TCRdb lists only in-frame clones, some missing. The table lists about 33,000 clones, almost 85% of them singletons. The sequenced material came from peripheral blood. The receptors were gathered from an elderly man with active COVID-19.

This clone was observed a handful of times. The chain combines TRBV11-2 with TRBJ1-2; the D is unclear. The CDR3 covers 13 residues. In germline, CDR1 is SGHAT, CDR2 FQNNGV. V was trimmed by 5 bases and J by 5 bases, leaving 12 bases between them. The CDR3, as DNA: TGTGCCAGCAGCCCTGCGGGAGGTTATGGCTACACCTTC. Translated, it gives CASSPAGGYGYTF.

The chain is built from TRBV7-9 and TRBJ2-5, with TRBD1 as a possible D gene (6 bases). CDR3 length equals 13 residues. The germline V gene has CDR1 SEHNR and CDR2 FQNEAQ (reference sequence). The V end was cut by 4 bases, the J end by 0 bases, with 6 bases between. DNA for the CDR3: TGTGCCAGCAGCTACAGGGACCAAGAGACCCAGTACTTC. Its translation is CASSYRDQETQYF.

This chain links TRBV2 with TRBJ2-1; 7 bases align to TRBD2. The CDR3 consists of 12 residues. Germline lookup yields CDR1 SNHLY and CDR2 FYNNEI. The junction had 9 bases not matched to a gene; V was cut back by 6 bases and J by 13 bases. The CDR3 DNA reads TGTGCCAGCAGCCGGGCGGGGGATACCCAGTTCTTC. Protein product: CASSRAGDTQFF.

The chain uses TRBV6-6 and TRBJ2-5; D perhaps matches TRBD2 (6 bases). Per germline, CDR1 MNHNY and CDR2 SVGAGI (reference sequence). The CDR3 covers 14 residues. Deletions cut 2 bases from V and 5 bases from J, with 12 bases between. Here the CDR3 DNA reads TGTGCCAGCAGTTACGGGGCGGGGTGGGAGACCCAGTACTTC. It encodes CASSYGAGWETQYF.

This chain joins TRBV5-4 and TRBJ2-1, with unresolved D. The V gene lost 4 bases and the J gene lost 8 bases, with 13 bases spanning the gap. CDR3 length: 13 amino acids. The germline CDR1 and CDR2 sequences are SGHNT and YYREEE (reference sequence). In nucleotides, the CDR3 is TGTGCCAGCAGCATAGACTCGCGCGATGAGCAGTTCTTC. It codes for CASSIDSRDEQFF.

V gene TRBV5-1 combines with J gene TRBJ2-5; D perhaps matches TRBD1 (6 bases). V was clipped by 0 bases and J by 4 bases, with 13 bases between them. The CDR3 covers 15 residues. Germline lookup yields CDR1 SGHRS and CDR2 YFSETQ. Written as DNA, the CDR3 is TGCGCCAGCAGCTTGGAGGCAGGGGCATTAGAGACCCAGTACTTC. This translates into CASSLEAGALETQYF.

The chain uses TRBV6-2 or TRBV6-3 and TRBJ2-7; possible D gene TRBD1, 7 bases. Trimming took 6 bases from V and 2 from J, leaving 26 bases between them. The CDR3 covers 18 residues. The germline CDR1 and CDR2 sequences are MNHEY and SVGEGT. The CDR3 sequence: CASSSGQAGGTLTYEQYF. DNA for the CDR3: TGTGCCAGCAGCTCTGGACAGGCTGGGGGGACCCTAACCTACGAGCAGTACTTC.

The chain combines TRBV7-9 with TRBJ2-5; a possible D gene is TRBD1 (5 bases). CDR3 length: 12 amino acids. Germline CDR1 reads SEHNR; CDR2 reads FQNEAQ (reference sequence). V lost 10 bases and J 3 bases, leaving 12 bases between the germline ends. The CDR3 region is CATDSGKETQYF. The CDR3 nucleotides read TGTGCCACGGATTCAGGGAAAGAGACCCAGTACTTC. Looking up the rest from reference TRBV7-9 and TRBJ2-5 gives the full variable domain: DTGVSQNPRHKITKRGQNVTFRCDPISEHNRLYWYRQTLGQGPEFLTYFQNEAQLEKSRLLSDRFSAERPKGSFSTLEIQRTEQGDSAMYLCATDSGKETQYFGPGTRLLVL.

CDR3 sequence reads: CASSVGTPGGNSPLHF. For the CDR3, the DNA is TGCGCCAGCAGCGTCGGGACTCCAGGGGGAAATTCACCCCTCCACTTT. This chain uses TRBV5-1 with TRBJ1-6, with 7 bases lining up with TRBD1. Per germline, CDR1 SGHRS and CDR2 YFSETQ. CDR3 size: 16 residues. The V segment lost 4 bases and the J segment 7 bases; nucleotides outside the gene matches: 11. Variable domain in full (rest from reference TRBV5-1 and TRBJ1-6): KAGVTQTPRYLIKTRGQQVTLSCSPISGHRSVSWYQQTPGQGLQFLFEYFSETQRNKGNFPGRFSGRQFSNSRSEMNVSTLELGDSALYLCASSVGTPGGNSPLHFGNGTRLTVT.

The chain has TRBV5-4 and TRBJ2-1; 8 bases align to TRBD1. The trim removed 5 bases at V and 4 bases at J, leaving 8 bases unmatched. In germline, CDR1 is SGHNT, CDR2 YYREEE (reference sequence). The CDR3 sequence is 15 residues long. DNA of the CDR3: TGTGCCAGCAGTCTTTTGACAGGGGCTTACAATGAGCAGTTCTTC. It specifies CASSLLTGAYNEQFF.

The V call is TRBV4-3, the J call TRBJ1-2, with 7 bases fitting TRBD1. Germline V gene sequence: CDR1 LGHNA, CDR2 YSLEER. V was pared by 0 bases and J by 2 bases, with 3 bases of the junction left unmatched. This CDR3 spans 15 amino acids. Here the CDR3 DNA reads TGCGCCAGCAGCCAAGAGTGGGGACAGAACTATGGCTACACCTTC. Translated, it gives CASSQEWGQNYGYTF.

This clone was counted only a few times. The chain couples TRBV5-8 to TRBJ1-6; D is possibly TRBD1 (5 bases). This CDR3 comprises 17 residues. The V gene lost 10 bases and the J gene lost 0 bases, with 20 bases spanning the gap. Germline CDR1 SGHTS, CDR2 YDEGEE. CDR3 nucleotide sequence: TGTGCCCAGCAGGCCCCACCAGGGTACTCCTATAATTCACCCCTCCACTTT. Translation gives CAQQAPPGYSYNSPLHF. Drawing the rest from reference TRBV5-8 and TRBJ1-6, the complete variable domain is EAGVTQSPTHLIKTRGQQATLRCSPISGHTSVYWYQQALGLGLQFLLWYDEGEERNRGNFPPRFSGRQFPNYSSELNVNALELEDSALYLCAQQAPPGYSYNSPLHFGNGTRLTVT.

This chain connects TRBV19 to TRBJ2-6; possible D gene TRBD2, 6 bases. V was trimmed by 7 bases and J by 0 bases, leaving 19 bases between them. The CDR3 extends over 18 amino acids. The germline CDR1 and CDR2 sequences are LNHDA and SQIVND (reference sequence). The CDR3 DNA reads TGTGCCAGTAACACCCCGGGACTGTATTCCTCTGGGGCCAACGTCCTGACTTTC. Its protein is CASNTPGLYSSGANVLTF.

The V call is TRBV5-1, the J call TRBJ2-5; 12 nucleotides align to TRBD2. Germline lookup yields CDR1 SGHRS and CDR2 YFSETQ. With 4 bases clipped from V and 5 bases from J, the junction kept 18 bases outside the gene matches. The CDR3 totals 19 residues. CDR3 in DNA: TGCGCCAGCAGCCCTTTCTTAACTAGCGGGGGGACTCCTGTCGAGACCCAGTACTTC. Its protein is CASSPFLTSGGTPVETQYF.

The rearrangement uses TRBV19 and TRBJ1-6; 7 bases agree with TRBD1. There are 15 residues in the CDR3. V shed 6 bases and J 6 bases; nucleotides not matched to a gene: 8. CDR1 LNHDA and CDR2 SQIVND come from the germline V gene (reference sequence). CDR3 in DNA: TGTGCCAGTAGCCTATTGGCAGGGGGTAATTCACCCCTCCACTTT. Protein sequence: CASSLLAGGNSPLHF.

The table lists this clone with a few counts. The chain carries TRBV6-5 and TRBJ2-5, with 8 bases that match TRBD2. Germline CDR1 MNHEY, CDR2 SVGAGI. The CDR3 runs to 14 residues. Trimming took 7 bases from V and 7 from J; bases not matched to a gene: 11. The CDR3 DNA sequence: TGTGCCAGCAAGAGTAGCGGGGCCACGGGGACCCAGTACTTC. Translated: CASKSSGATGTQYF.

V usage is TRBV3-1 (or the pseudogene TRBV3-2) and J usage is TRBJ2-7, with 14 bases identical to TRBD2. Germline CDR1 reads LGHDT; CDR2 reads YNNKEL (reference sequence). CDR3 size: 16 residues. J lost 6 bases, V lost 1 base, and 5 bases had no gene match. CDR3 coding DNA: TGTGCCAGCAGCCAAGGACTAGCGGGGGGGTTAGGCGAGCAGTACTTC. It codes for CASSQGLAGGLGEQYF.

Here the CDR3 reads CASSYSRAGGVSEAFF. DNA for the CDR3: TGTGCCAGCAGTTACTCAAGGGCAGGGGGAGTCTCTGAAGCTTTCTTT. The chain employs TRBV6-5 and TRBJ1-1, with TRBD1 matching 7 bases. V shed 0 bases and J 6 bases; nucleotides not matched to a gene: 10. Germline lookup yields CDR1 MNHEY and CDR2 SVGAGI. This CDR3 has 16 residues.

The chain joins TRBV7-7 to TRBJ2-1, with 9 bases fitting TRBD2. Trimming at V came to 5 bases and at J to 8 bases, leaving 13 bases not matched to a gene. The CDR3 totals 16 residues. Per germline, CDR1 SSHAT and CDR2 FNYEAQ (reference sequence). The CDR3 nucleotides read TGTGCCAGCAGCCCTGGCCGAGCGGGGGGCCGCGATGAGCAGTTCTTC. Amino acids: CASSPGRAGGRDEQFF. Looking up the rest from reference TRBV7-7 and TRBJ2-1 gives the full variable domain: GAGVSQSPRYKVTKRGQDVTLRCDPISSHATLYWYQQALGQGPEFLTYFNYEAQPDKSGLPSDRFSAERPEGSISTLTIQRTEQRDSAMYRCASSPGRAGGRDEQFFGPGTRLTVL.

The genes are TRBV29-1 and TRBJ1-5; D is unresolved. The CDR3 consists of 12 residues. Per germline, CDR1 SQVTM and CDR2 ANQGSEA. Trimming pared 4 bases from V and 3 bases from J, leaving 7 bases between. The CDR3 protein is CSVGQNNQPQHF. DNA for the CDR3: TGCAGCGTTGGCCAGAACAATCAGCCCCAGCATTTT.

The rearrangement joins TRBV19 to TRBJ1-2, with a tentative D call TRBD1 (6 bases). The CDR3 runs 12 residues. Germline V gene sequence: CDR1 LNHDA, CDR2 SQIVND (reference sequence). V lost 11 bases and J lost 13, with 23 bases in between. The CDR3 DNA sequence: TGTGCCTCTCAAGGCGGCGGGGGCCGAACCACCTTC. This codes for CASQGGGGRTTF.

This clone has a handful of counts. The V gene is TRBV10-3, the J gene TRBJ2-1; 11 positions match TRBD2. This CDR3 contains 14 residues. CDR1 is ENHRY, CDR2 SYGVKD, per germline. With V trimmed by 3 bases and J by 10 bases, 5 bases remained unmatched. CDR3 nucleotide sequence: TGTGCCATCAGTGATAGCGGGGGGGCCCTAGAGCAGTTCTTC. This translates into CAISDSGGALEQFF.